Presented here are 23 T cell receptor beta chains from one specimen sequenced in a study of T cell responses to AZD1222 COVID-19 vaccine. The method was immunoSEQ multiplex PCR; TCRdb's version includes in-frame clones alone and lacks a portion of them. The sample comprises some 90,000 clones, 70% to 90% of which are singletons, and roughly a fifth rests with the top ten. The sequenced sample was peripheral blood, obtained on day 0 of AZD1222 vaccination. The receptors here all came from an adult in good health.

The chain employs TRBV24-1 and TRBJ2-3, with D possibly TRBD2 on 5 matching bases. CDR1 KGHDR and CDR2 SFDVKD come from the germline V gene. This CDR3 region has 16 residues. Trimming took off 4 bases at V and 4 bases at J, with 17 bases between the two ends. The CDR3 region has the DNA TGTGCCACCAGTGAGAACAGCGGCACTTACTCAGATACGCAGTATTTT. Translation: CATSENSGTYSDTQYF.

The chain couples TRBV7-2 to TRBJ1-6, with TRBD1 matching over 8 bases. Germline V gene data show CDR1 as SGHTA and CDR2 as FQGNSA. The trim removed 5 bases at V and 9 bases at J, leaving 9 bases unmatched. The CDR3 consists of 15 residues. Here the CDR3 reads CASSARTGRSSPLHF. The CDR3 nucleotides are TGTGCCAGCAGCGCACGGACAGGGAGAAGTTCACCCCTCCACTTT.

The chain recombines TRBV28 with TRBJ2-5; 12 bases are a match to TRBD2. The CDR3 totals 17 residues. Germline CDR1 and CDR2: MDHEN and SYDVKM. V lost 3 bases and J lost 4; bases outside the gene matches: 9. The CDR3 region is CASSFSPASGRGETQYF. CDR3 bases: TGTGCCAGCAGTTTTTCCCCCGCTAGCGGGAGGGGAGAGACCCAGTACTTC.

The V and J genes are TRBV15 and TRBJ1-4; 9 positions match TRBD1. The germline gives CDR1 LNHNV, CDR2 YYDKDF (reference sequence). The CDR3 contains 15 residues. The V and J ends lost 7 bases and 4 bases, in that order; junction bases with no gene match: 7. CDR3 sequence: CATKPSGQGNEKLFF. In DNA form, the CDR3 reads TGTGCCACCAAGCCCTCGGGACAGGGTAATGAAAAACTGTTTTTT. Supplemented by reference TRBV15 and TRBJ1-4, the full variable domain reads DAMVIQNPRYQVTQFGKPVTLSCSQTLNHNVMYWYQQKSSQAPKLLFHYYDKDFNNEADTPDNFQSRRPNTSFCFLDIRSPGLGDTAMYLCATKPSGQGNEKLFFGSGTQLSVL.

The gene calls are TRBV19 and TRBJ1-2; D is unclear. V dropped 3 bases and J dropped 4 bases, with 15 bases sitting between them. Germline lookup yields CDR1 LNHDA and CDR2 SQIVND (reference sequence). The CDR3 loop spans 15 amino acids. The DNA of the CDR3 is TGTGCCAGTAGTATTGGGGTATCCTATATCTATGGCTACACCTTC. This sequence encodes CASSIGVSYIYGYTF.

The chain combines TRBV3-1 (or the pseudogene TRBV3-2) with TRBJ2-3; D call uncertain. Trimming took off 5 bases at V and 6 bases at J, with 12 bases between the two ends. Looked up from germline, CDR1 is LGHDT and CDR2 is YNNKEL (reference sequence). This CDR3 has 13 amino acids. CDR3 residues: CASSTREADTQYF. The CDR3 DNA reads TGTGCCAGCAGCACCCGAGAGGCGGATACGCAGTATTTT.

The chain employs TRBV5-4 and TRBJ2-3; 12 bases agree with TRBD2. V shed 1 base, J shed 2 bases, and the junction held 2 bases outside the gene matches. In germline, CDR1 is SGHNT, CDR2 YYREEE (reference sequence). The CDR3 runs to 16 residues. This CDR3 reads CASSLWTSGATDTQYF. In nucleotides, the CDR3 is TGTGCCAGCAGCTTGTGGACTAGCGGGGCCACAGATACGCAGTATTTT.

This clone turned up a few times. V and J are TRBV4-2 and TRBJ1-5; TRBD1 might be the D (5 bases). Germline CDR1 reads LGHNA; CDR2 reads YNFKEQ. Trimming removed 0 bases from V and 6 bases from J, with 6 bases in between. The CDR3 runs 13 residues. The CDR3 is CASSQERGQPQHF. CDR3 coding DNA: TGTGCCAGCAGCCAAGAGAGGGGTCAGCCCCAGCATTTT.

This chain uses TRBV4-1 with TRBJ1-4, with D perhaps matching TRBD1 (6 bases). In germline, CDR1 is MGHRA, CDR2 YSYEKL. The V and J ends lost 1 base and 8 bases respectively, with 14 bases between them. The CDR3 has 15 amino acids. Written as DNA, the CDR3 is TGCGCCAGCAGCCAAGTGGGGCAGGGGAGCGAAAAACTGTTTTTT. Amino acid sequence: CASSQVGQGSEKLFF.

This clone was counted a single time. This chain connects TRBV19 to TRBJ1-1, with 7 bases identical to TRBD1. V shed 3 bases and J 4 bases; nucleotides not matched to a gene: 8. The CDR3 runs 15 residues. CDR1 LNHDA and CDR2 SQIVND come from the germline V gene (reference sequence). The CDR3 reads CASSIVSQGPTEAFF. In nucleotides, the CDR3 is TGTGCCAGTAGTATTGTATCACAGGGGCCCACTGAAGCTTTCTTT.

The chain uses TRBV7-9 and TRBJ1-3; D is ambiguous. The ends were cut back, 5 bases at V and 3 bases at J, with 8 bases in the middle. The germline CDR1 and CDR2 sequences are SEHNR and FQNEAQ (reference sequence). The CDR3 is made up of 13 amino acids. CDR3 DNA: TGTGCCAGCAGCCGCGGGAGTGGAAACACCATATATTTT. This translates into CASSRGSGNTIYF.

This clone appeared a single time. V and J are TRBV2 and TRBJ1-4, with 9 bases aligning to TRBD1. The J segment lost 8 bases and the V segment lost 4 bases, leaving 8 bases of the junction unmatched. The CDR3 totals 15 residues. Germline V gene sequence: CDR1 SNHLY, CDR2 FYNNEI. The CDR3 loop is CASSGMGTGTEKLFF. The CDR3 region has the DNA TGTGCCAGCAGTGGAATGGGGACAGGGACCGAAAAACTGTTTTTT. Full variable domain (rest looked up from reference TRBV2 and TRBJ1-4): EPEVTQTPSHQVTQMGQEVILRCVPISNHLYFYWYRQILGQKVEFLVSFYNNEISEKSEIFDDQFSVERPDGSNFTLKIRSTKLEDSAMYFCASSGMGTGTEKLFFGSGTQLSVL.

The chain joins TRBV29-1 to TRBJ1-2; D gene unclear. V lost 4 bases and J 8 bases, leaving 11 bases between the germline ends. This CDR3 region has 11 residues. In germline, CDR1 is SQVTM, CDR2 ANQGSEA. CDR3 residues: CSVGSLGGYTF. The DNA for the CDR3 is TGCAGCGTTGGAAGCTTGGGCGGCTACACCTTC. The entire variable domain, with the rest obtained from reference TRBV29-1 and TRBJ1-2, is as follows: SAVISQKPSRDICQRGTSLTIQCQVDSQVTMMFWYRQQPGQSLTLIATANQGSEATYESGFVIDKFPISRPNLTFSTLTVSNMSPEDSSIYLCSVGSLGGYTFGSGTRLTVV.

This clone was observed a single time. CDR3 sequence reads: CASSLGQESYEQYF. CDR3 in DNA: TGTGCCAGCAGCTTGGGACAGGAGTCCTACGAGCAGTACTTC. The chain has TRBV7-8 and TRBJ2-7; 8 bases line up with TRBD1. CDR1 and CDR2 from the germline V gene are SGHVS and FQNEAQ. The CDR3 is made up of 14 amino acids. Unmatched junction bases numbered 2, after V lost 3 bases and J lost 1 base. Full variable domain (rest looked up from reference TRBV7-8 and TRBJ2-7): GAGVSQSPRYKVAKRGQDVALRCDPISGHVSLFWYQQALGQGPEFLTYFQNEAQLDKSGLPSDRFFAERPEGSVSTLKIQRTQQEDSAVYLCASSLGQESYEQYFGPGTRLTVT.

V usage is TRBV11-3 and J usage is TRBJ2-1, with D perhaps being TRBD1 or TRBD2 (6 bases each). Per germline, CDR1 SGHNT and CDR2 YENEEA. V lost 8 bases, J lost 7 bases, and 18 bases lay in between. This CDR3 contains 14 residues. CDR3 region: CASAPRGQGNEQFF. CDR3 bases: TGTGCCAGCGCTCCCCGGGGGCAAGGGAATGAGCAGTTCTTC.

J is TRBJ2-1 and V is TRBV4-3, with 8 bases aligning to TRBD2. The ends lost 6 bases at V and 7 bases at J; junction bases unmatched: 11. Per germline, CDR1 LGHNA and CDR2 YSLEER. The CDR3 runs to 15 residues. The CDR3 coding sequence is TGCGCCAGCAGGTCAGATAGGACTAGCCGTAATGAGCAGTTCTTC. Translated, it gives CASRSDRTSRNEQFF.

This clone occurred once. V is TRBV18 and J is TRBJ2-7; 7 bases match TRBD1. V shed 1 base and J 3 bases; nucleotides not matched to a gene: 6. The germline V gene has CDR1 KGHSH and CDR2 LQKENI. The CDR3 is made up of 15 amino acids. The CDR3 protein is CASSPQLTGNYEQYF. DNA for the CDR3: TGTGCCAGCTCACCACAGTTGACAGGGAACTACGAGCAGTACTTC.

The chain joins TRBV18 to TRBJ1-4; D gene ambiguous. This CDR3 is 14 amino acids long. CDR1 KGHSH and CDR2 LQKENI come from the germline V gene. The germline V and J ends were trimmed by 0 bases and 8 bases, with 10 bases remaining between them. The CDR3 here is CASSPPTPGEKLFF. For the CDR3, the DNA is TGTGCCAGCTCACCACCGACTCCCGGCGAAAAACTGTTTTTT. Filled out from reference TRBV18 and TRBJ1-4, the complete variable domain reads NAGVMQNPRHLVRRRGQEARLRCSPMKGHSHVYWYRQLPEEGLKFMVYLQKENIIDESGMPKERFSAEFPKEGPSILRIQQVVRGDSAAYFCASSPPTPGEKLFFGSGTQLSVL.

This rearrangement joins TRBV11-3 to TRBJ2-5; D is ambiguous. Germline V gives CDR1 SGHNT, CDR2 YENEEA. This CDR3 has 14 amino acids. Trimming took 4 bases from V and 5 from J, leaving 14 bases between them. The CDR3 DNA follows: TGTGCCAGCAGCTCCGACTCGAAAGGGGAGACCCAGTACTTC. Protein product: CASSSDSKGETQYF.

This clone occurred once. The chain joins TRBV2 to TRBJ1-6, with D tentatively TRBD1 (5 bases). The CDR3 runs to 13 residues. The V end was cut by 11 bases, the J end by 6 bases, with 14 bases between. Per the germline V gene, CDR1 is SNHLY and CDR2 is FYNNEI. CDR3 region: CAGGYGFNSPLHF. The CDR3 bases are TGTGCCGGGGGATATGGGTTTAATTCACCCCTCCACTTT.

The CDR3 DNA reads TGTGCCAGTAGTTCCACCAGAGCAACTAATGAAAAACTGTTTTTT. This encodes CASSSTRATNEKLFF. This chain connects TRBV19 to TRBJ1-4, with unresolved D. The germline gives CDR1 LNHDA, CDR2 SQIVND (reference sequence). V was shortened by 5 bases and J by 0 bases, with 10 bases between the two germline ends. The CDR3 extends over 15 amino acids.

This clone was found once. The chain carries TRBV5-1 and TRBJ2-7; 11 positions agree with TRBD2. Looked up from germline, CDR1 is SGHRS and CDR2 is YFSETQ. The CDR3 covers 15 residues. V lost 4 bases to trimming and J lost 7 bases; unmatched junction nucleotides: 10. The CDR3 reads CASSPRLAGTREQYF. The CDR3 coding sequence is TGCGCCAGCAGCCCTCGACTAGCGGGAACACGGGAGCAGTACTTC.

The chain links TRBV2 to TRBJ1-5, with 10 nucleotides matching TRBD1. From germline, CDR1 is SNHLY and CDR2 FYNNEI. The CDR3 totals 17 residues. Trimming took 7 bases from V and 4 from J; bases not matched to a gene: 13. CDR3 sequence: CASIRDRGSGANQPQHF. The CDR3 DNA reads TGTGCCAGCATCCGGGACAGGGGTTCGGGTGCGAATCAGCCCCAGCATTTT.